The next 32 T cell receptor beta chains were all read from a single sample in a study of OX40 agonist ivuxolimab in advanced cancers. Repertoires were generated with immunoSEQ multiplex PCR, while TCRdb's copy carries only in-frame clones and drops some. This repertoire shows fewer than 85,000 clones, around 80% found once; its top ten account for about 8.2%. Sequenced material: CD4+ or CD8+ T cells sorted from blood, taken in a trial of the OX40 agonist ivuxolimab. Receptor source: an adult with an advanced solid tumor such as melanoma, head and neck, liver or kidney cancer.

The table lists this clone with a few counts. This chain joins TRBV28 and TRBJ1-3; D is unresolved. V was cut by 3 bases and J by 2 bases, with 14 bases left in between. This CDR3 spans 16 amino acids. The germline gives CDR1 MDHEN, CDR2 SYDVKM. CDR3 residues: CASSFVGLDAGNTIYF. Written as DNA, the CDR3 is TGTGCCAGCAGTTTCGTCGGTCTGGATGCTGGAAACACCATATATTTT.

V and J are TRBV19 and TRBJ2-2; no firm D call. CDR1 is LNHDA and CDR2 is SQIVND in the germline V gene (reference sequence). The CDR3 has 13 residues. V lost 7 bases to trimming and J lost 6 bases, with 12 bases between them. The CDR3 is CASNVPPAGELFF. Written as DNA, the CDR3 is TGTGCCAGTAATGTTCCGCCCGCCGGGGAGCTGTTTTTT.

This clone was seen only once. The chain couples TRBV2 to TRBJ2-2; a possible D gene is TRBD1 (5 bases). CDR3 length equals 15 residues. Per germline, CDR1 SNHLY and CDR2 FYNNEI. Between the trimmed V and J ends, which lost 2 bases and 1 base, there was a span of 8 bases. The CDR3 reads CASSERQGNTGELFF. CDR3 sequence (DNA): TGTGCCAGCAGTGAACGTCAGGGGAACACCGGGGAGCTGTTTTTT.

V and J are TRBV27 and TRBJ2-3; a possible D gene is TRBD1 (6 bases). Germline values: CDR1 MNHEY, CDR2 SMNVEV (reference sequence). This CDR3 contains 13 residues. V was trimmed by 5 bases and J by 5 bases, leaving 11 bases between them. CDR3 coding DNA: TGTGCCAGCAGTGGGGCAGGGGTAGATACGCAGTATTTT. Residues: CASSGAGVDTQYF.

The rearrangement joins TRBV9 to TRBJ2-5, with TRBD2 as a possible D gene (6 bases). The CDR3 spans 15 residues. Germline CDR1 SGDLS, CDR2 YYNGEE. The V end lost 3 bases, the J end lost 5 bases, and 17 bases lay between the germline ends. The CDR3 DNA sequence: TGTGCCAGCAGCGCCGGGACTCTCAATGGCGAGACCCAGTACTTC. Amino acids: CASSAGTLNGETQYF. Full variable domain (rest looked up from reference TRBV9 and TRBJ2-5): DSGVTQTPKHLITATGQRVTLRCSPRSGDLSVYWYQQSLDQGLQFLIQYYNGEERAKGNILERFSAQQFPDLHSELNLSSLELGDSALYFCASSAGTLNGETQYFGPGTRLLVL.

The chain is built from TRBV10-1 and TRBJ2-5; D is possibly TRBD1 or TRBD2 (5 bases each). The CDR3 has 15 residues. Germline V gene lookup returns CDR1 WNHNN and CDR2 SYGVQD (reference sequence). V was shortened by 3 bases and J by 6 bases, with 17 bases between the two germline ends. As DNA, the CDR3 is TGCGCCAGCAGTGAAGCCGGGACGTGGGTCCAGACCCAGTACTTC. Translation gives CASSEAGTWVQTQYF.

V gene TRBV7-9 combines with J gene TRBJ1-1, with D possibly matching TRBD1 (6 bases). The CDR3 sequence is 18 residues long. Germline V gene sequence: CDR1 SEHNR, CDR2 FQNEAQ (reference sequence). The ends were cut back, 1 base at V and 3 bases at J, with 21 bases in the middle. CDR3 coding DNA: TGTGCCAGCAGCTTAGTAGGGCAGGGGCCGCATTTGGACACTGAAGCTTTCTTT. It specifies CASSLVGQGPHLDTEAFF.

V and J are TRBV10-2 and TRBJ2-3; 13 bases fit TRBD2. The CDR3 consists of 16 residues. In germline, CDR1 is WSHSY, CDR2 SAAADI. V dropped 6 bases and J dropped 4; count of bases not matched to a gene: 7. The CDR3 DNA reads as TGCGCCAGCAGCCGGACTAGCGGGGGAGGATCAGATACGCAGTATTTT. Encoded protein: CASSRTSGGGSDTQYF.

This clone showed up just a few times. V is TRBV4-2 and J is TRBJ1-1; the match to TRBD1 covers 7 bases. The J segment lost 11 bases and the V segment lost 1 base, leaving 13 bases of the junction unmatched. This CDR3 has 15 residues. CDR1 and CDR2 from the germline V gene are LGHNA and YNFKEQ. The CDR3 loop is CASSQGRGAGGTAFF. The CDR3 DNA reads as TGTGCCAGCAGCCAAGGGCGTGGGGCAGGGGGTACGGCTTTCTTT.

The rearrangement links TRBV5-6 to TRBJ2-5, with 8 positions matching TRBD1. V gave up 5 bases and J gave up 5 bases; unmatched junction bases: 5. The CDR3 has 13 amino acids. From germline, CDR1 is SGHDT and CDR2 YYEEEE. The CDR3 DNA follows: TGTGCCAGCAGTCAGGGGGCCTGGGAGACCCAGTACTTC. Translated: CASSQGAWETQYF. The complete variable domain, with remaining parts taken from reference TRBV5-6 and TRBJ2-5, reads DAGVTQSPTHLIKTRGQQVTLRCSPKSGHDTVSWYQQALGQGPQFIFQYYEEEERQRGNFPDRFSGHQFPNYSSELNVNALLLGDSALYLCASSQGAWETQYFGPGTRLLVL.

The genes are TRBV19 and TRBJ1-3; 9 bases are shared with TRBD1. V shed 11 bases and J 4 bases; nucleotides not matched to a gene: 12. The germline V gene has CDR1 LNHDA and CDR2 SQIVND (reference sequence). This CDR3 spans 15 amino acids. The DNA of the CDR3 is TGTGCCTCCAACCGGGACAGGGACTCCGGAAACACCATATATTTT. It is translated as CASNRDRDSGNTIYF.

V is TRBV5-1 and J is TRBJ2-7; D is tentatively TRBD1 or TRBD2 (6 bases each). CDR1 and CDR2 (germline): SGHRS, YFSETQ. The V gene lost 4 bases and the J gene lost 0 bases, with 14 bases spanning the gap. This CDR3 has 15 residues. CDR3 loop: CASSRDGGASYEQYF. The CDR3 nucleotides read TGCGCCAGCAGCCGGGACGGGGGCGCCTCCTACGAGCAGTACTTC.

This clone was counted only a few times. This chain uses TRBV9 with TRBJ2-2, with D perhaps matching TRBD2 (6 bases). Germline CDR1 and CDR2: SGDLS and YYNGEE. V lost 3 bases and J lost 4, with 13 bases in between. The CDR3 is made up of 15 amino acids. In nucleotides, the CDR3 is TGTGCCAGCAGCGCACTGGGGGGAGTCACCGGGGAGCTGTTTTTT. It translates to CASSALGGVTGELFF.

This clone showed up just a few times. The gene calls are TRBV5-1 and TRBJ1-1, with 8 bases that match TRBD1. CDR3 length: 15 residues. The junction had 12 bases not matched to a gene; V was cut back by 4 bases and J by 7 bases. Germline V gene data show CDR1 as SGHRS and CDR2 as YFSETQ. The CDR3 here is CASSPIGQGFSEAFF. The CDR3 DNA is TGCGCCAGCAGCCCCATAGGACAGGGATTTAGTGAAGCTTTCTTT.

The gene calls are TRBV4-2 and TRBJ1-4, with 9 positions matching TRBD1. With V trimmed by 3 bases and J by 0 bases, 8 bases remained unmatched. The CDR3 spans 18 residues. Germline V CDR1 and CDR2: LGHNA, YNFKEQ. The CDR3 sequence is CASSQVTTGGATNEKLFF. CDR3 in DNA: TGTGCCAGCAGCCAGGTTACGACAGGGGGAGCAACTAATGAAAAACTGTTTTTT.

This clone was seen once. The chain is built from TRBV28 and TRBJ2-3, with TRBD2 matching over 8 bases. CDR1 is MDHEN, CDR2 SYDVKM, per germline. J lost 0 bases, V lost 6 bases, and 14 bases had no gene match. The CDR3 loop spans 18 amino acids. The CDR3 region is CASRPRWGAGDSTDTQYF. The CDR3 DNA sequence: TGTGCCAGCAGACCCCGCTGGGGAGCGGGGGACAGCACAGATACGCAGTATTTT.

The chain joins TRBV28 to TRBJ1-1, with D perhaps TRBD1 (6 bases). The CDR3 totals 13 residues. Per germline, CDR1 MDHEN and CDR2 SYDVKM. Deletions cut 6 bases from V and 4 bases from J, with 12 bases between. CDR3 region: CASSLRGITEAFF. The DNA of the CDR3 is TGTGCCAGCAGCCTAAGGGGGATCACTGAAGCTTTCTTT.

The chain carries TRBV7-2 and TRBJ2-3; 8 nucleotides match TRBD2. V was clipped by 5 bases and J by 0 bases; unmatched bases: 4. CDR1 is SGHTA, CDR2 FQGNSA, per germline. The CDR3 totals 15 residues. The CDR3 reads CASSLTSGSTDTQYF. As DNA, the CDR3 is TGTGCCAGCAGCCTCACTAGCGGTAGCACAGATACGCAGTATTTT.

This chain joins TRBV19 and TRBJ1-1; D ambiguous. Germline-derived CDR1 and CDR2 are LNHDA and SQIVND (reference sequence). This CDR3 comprises 15 residues. The ends were cut back, 0 bases at V and 6 bases at J, with 14 bases in the middle. The CDR3 DNA is TGTGCCAGTAGTATAGAGTTCTTCGCATTGGCTGAAGCTTTCTTT. Translation: CASSIEFFALAEAFF.

The sample holds one count of this clone. This chain connects TRBV18 to TRBJ1-2, with TRBD1 as a possible D gene (6 bases). Germline assignment: CDR1 KGHSH and CDR2 LQKENI. The V and J ends lost 2 bases and 5 bases respectively, with 15 bases between them. The length of the CDR3 is 15 residues. CDR3 loop: CASSPGEDRLYGYTF. In DNA form, the CDR3 reads TGTGCCAGCTCACCAGGGGAAGACAGGTTATATGGCTACACCTTC.

The CDR3 bases are TGTGCCAGCAGTAGGCCGGGACAGGGCTTGAATGAGCAGTTCTTC. Residues: CASSRPGQGLNEQFF. This rearrangement joins TRBV6-6 to TRBJ2-1, with 9 bases fitting TRBD1. This CDR3 has 15 amino acids. V lost 5 bases and J lost 7; bases outside the gene matches: 9. The germline gives CDR1 MNHNY, CDR2 SVGAGI (reference sequence).

The chain combines TRBV2 with TRBJ1-2; D remains unclear. The CDR3 consists of 14 residues. V was trimmed by 4 bases and J by 5 bases, leaving 14 bases between them. Germline V lookup: CDR1 SNHLY, CDR2 FYNNEI. DNA of the CDR3: TGTGCCAGCAGTGTCTTAGGGTTCGGATATGGCTACACCTTC. It encodes CASSVLGFGYGYTF.

The rearrangement links TRBV9 to TRBJ2-1, with a possible D match to TRBD2 (5 bases). This CDR3 is 14 amino acids long. Germline V gives CDR1 SGDLS, CDR2 YYNGEE. Trimming pared 4 bases from V and 1 base from J, leaving 9 bases between. The CDR3 DNA reads as TGTGCCAGCAGCCGGCTAGCTTCCTACAATGAGCAGTTCTTC. Protein sequence: CASSRLASYNEQFF.

This clone has just one count. The chain carries TRBV4-1 and TRBJ2-5, with 9 bases aligning to TRBD2. The CDR3 runs 15 residues. The V gene end was trimmed by 4 bases and the J gene end by 2 bases; junction bases not matched to a gene: 5. From germline, CDR1 is MGHRA and CDR2 YSYEKL. CDR3 in DNA: TGCGCCAGCAGCCGCCTAGCGGGGACTCAAGAGACCCAGTACTTC. Amino acids: CASSRLAGTQETQYF.

This rearrangement joins TRBV4-1 to TRBJ1-2; the D gene is possibly TRBD1 (5 bases). The CDR3 sequence is 18 residues long. V was trimmed by 2 bases and J by 2 bases, leaving 21 bases between them. Germline loops: CDR1 MGHRA, CDR2 YSYEKL. The DNA of the CDR3 is TGCGCCAGCAGCCAAAGAACCACCGCCCCGGGACTGAACTATGGCTACACCTTC. The encoded protein is CASSQRTTAPGLNYGYTF.

The chain couples TRBV29-1 to TRBJ1-2; D perhaps matches TRBD1 (6 bases). Germline assignment: CDR1 SQVTM and CDR2 ANQGSEA. This CDR3 is built from 14 residues. The V and J ends lost 3 bases and 3 bases respectively, with 14 bases between them. The CDR3 region is CSVEFRGSDYGYTF. CDR3 DNA: TGCAGCGTTGAGTTTAGGGGGAGCGACTATGGCTACACCTTC.

The count of this clone is one. The chain is built from TRBV4-1 and TRBJ2-3; no clear D gene. This CDR3 region has 13 residues. The germline gives CDR1 MGHRA, CDR2 YSYEKL. Trimming took off 1 base at V and 4 bases at J, with 6 bases between the two ends. CDR3 protein: CASSQVSADTQYF. DNA for the CDR3: TGCGCCAGCAGCCAAGTGTCCGCAGATACGCAGTATTTT.

This clone is a singleton in its sample. The chain couples TRBV10-2 to TRBJ2-1; TRBD2 is a possible D gene (7 bases). Per the germline V gene, CDR1 is WSHSY and CDR2 is SAAADI. Trimming removed 0 bases at V and 6 bases at J, with 15 bases between. The CDR3 contains 16 residues. For the CDR3, the DNA is TGCGCCAGCAGTGAGTCGGTGCGGGGGCCCGGCAATGAGCAGTTCTTC. Its translation is CASSESVRGPGNEQFF.

V is TRBV4-3 and J is TRBJ1-4; D is undetermined. CDR3 size: 15 residues. The ends were cut back, 7 bases at V and 3 bases at J, with 15 bases in the middle. CDR1 is LGHNA and CDR2 is YSLEER in the germline V gene. CDR3 bases: TGCGCCAGCAAAAAGTCATTCGGAGCTAATGAAAAACTGTTTTTT. Its translation is CASKKSFGANEKLFF.

This clone was recorded a few times. V gene TRBV2 combines with J gene TRBJ1-5; unclear D gene. CDR1 is SNHLY and CDR2 is FYNNEI in the germline V gene. The CDR3 covers 13 residues. V lost 8 bases and J 0 bases, leaving 8 bases between the germline ends. CDR3 protein: CASHRDSNQPQHF. CDR3 bases: TGTGCCAGCCACAGAGATAGCAATCAGCCCCAGCATTTT.

V gene TRBV15 combines with J gene TRBJ2-5, with TRBD2 matching over 12 bases. The CDR3 is 18 amino acids. Germline values: CDR1 LNHNV, CDR2 YYDKDF (reference sequence). With 0 bases clipped from V and 2 bases from J, the junction kept 7 bases outside the gene matches. CDR3 protein: CATSRDGLAGGLQETQYF. The CDR3, as DNA: TGTGCCACCAGCAGAGATGGGCTAGCGGGGGGGCTTCAAGAGACCCAGTACTTC.

This clone was picked up a small number of times. The rearrangement links TRBV30 to TRBJ1-5; TRBD1 is a possible D gene (5 bases). V lost 2 bases to trimming and J lost 2 bases, with 7 bases between them. Germline values: CDR1 GTSNPN, CDR2 SVGIG (reference sequence). The CDR3 has 13 amino acids. The DNA of the CDR3 is TGTGCCTGGAGTATGGGGGGCAATCAGCCCCAGCATTTT. This translates into CAWSMGGNQPQHF.